Listed below are T cell receptor beta chains from one sample, sequenced in a study of shared clonotypes between healthy human individuals. The protocol was immunoSEQ multiplex PCR, while the TCRdb copy is restricted to in-frame clones and leaves out a portion. The sample holds 1.4 million or so clones, roughly 98.5% seen once. The sample taken for sequencing was naive CD4+ T cells sorted from blood. Receptor source: a man aged 30 to 45 in good health. Each CDR3 is given with its conserved first and last residue. Each record gives: CDR3 DNA, CDR3 protein, clone size, J gene, V gene, D gene. The D gene is left open where the match is weak. Size is omitted from some rows. Given values are once, few, many or a class for expanded clones.

DNA: TGTGCCAGCAGCTCCCCCATCTCCTACAATGAGCAGTTCTTC
CDR3: CASSSPISYNEQFF
size: NA
J: TRBJ2-1
V: TRBV11-3
D: NA

DNA: TGTGCCAGCAGCCCCCAAATTCCCCCCGGAAACACCATATATTTT
CDR3: CASSPQIPPGNTIYF
size: once
J: TRBJ1-3
V: TRBV7-9
D: NA

DNA: TGTGCCAGCAGCGTAGGGATTGGGTGGGGCAGGGGACTTGCTGAAGCTTTCTTT
CDR3: CASSVGIGWGRGLAEAFF
size: NA
J: TRBJ1-1
V: TRBV9
D: NA

DNA: TGTGCCAGCAGCTTACGGCTCCGGGACAAATGGAGCAATCAGCCCCAGCATTTT
CDR3: CASSLRLRDKWSNQPQHF
size: once
J: TRBJ1-5
V: TRBV7-2
D: NA

DNA: TGTGCCAGCAGCTTAGCCACTCCGAACACTGAAGCTTTCTTT
CDR3: CASSLATPNTEAFF
size: NA
J: TRBJ1-1
V: TRBV7-9
D: NA

DNA: TGTGCCAGCAGTGAACTAAACACCGGGGAGCTGTTTTTT
CDR3: CASSELNTGELFF
size: NA
J: TRBJ2-2
V: TRBV6-1
D: NA

DNA: TGTGCCAGCACCCTAGCGGGAGTTTCAGATACGCAGTATTTT
CDR3: CASTLAGVSDTQYF
size: once
J: TRBJ2-3
V: TRBV4-2
D: TRBD2

DNA: TGCGCCAGCAACAACAGGGGGAGATTCGACACTGAAGCTTTCTTT
CDR3: CASNNRGRFDTEAFF
size: once
J: TRBJ1-1
V: TRBV5-1
D: TRBD1

DNA: TGTGCCAGTAGAGGTTCAACAGCCGGTAACTATGGCTACACCTTC
CDR3: CASRGSTAGNYGYTF
size: NA
J: TRBJ1-2
V: TRBV19
D: NA

DNA: TGTGCCAGCAGTGGCCGGTACTATAATGAAAAACTGTTTTTT
CDR3: CASSGRYYNEKLFF
size: once
J: TRBJ1-4
V: TRBV25-1
D: NA

DNA: TGTGCCAGCAGCTTAGACACCGGGGTTGGGCAAGAGACCCAGTACTTC
CDR3: CASSLDTGVGQETQYF
size: once
J: TRBJ2-5
V: TRBV7-2
D: NA

DNA: TGCAGCGTTTGTAAAACAGGAGGCTCCTACAATGAGCAGTTCTTC
CDR3: CSVCKTGGSYNEQFF
size: NA
J: TRBJ2-1
V: TRBV29-1
D: NA

DNA: TGTGCCAGCAGCTTGGGTCGCAGAGAAGAGACCCAGTACTTC
CDR3: CASSLGRREETQYF
size: NA
J: TRBJ2-5
V: TRBV5-4
D: NA

DNA: TGCAGCGTAGTGACGGGATCATTGGGGAATGAGCAGTTCTTC
CDR3: CSVVTGSLGNEQFF
size: NA
J: TRBJ2-1
V: TRBV29-1
D: NA

DNA: TGTGCCATCAGTGAGTCTGGACTGAACACTGAAGCTTTCTTT
CDR3: CAISESGLNTEAFF
size: once
J: TRBJ1-1
V: TRBV10-3
D: NA

DNA: TGTGCCAGCAGCAACAGGGGAGGCGAGCAGTACTTC
CDR3: CASSNRGGEQYF
size: NA
J: TRBJ2-7
V: TRBV6-1
D: NA

DNA: TGCAGCGGCGGGGGACTAGCGGGCACCGGGGAGCTGTTTTTT
CDR3: CSGGGLAGTGELFF
size: NA
J: TRBJ2-2
V: TRBV29-1
D: TRBD2

DNA: TGTGCCAGCAGTGCTTTAGTGACGGGCGGGGAGCTGTTTTTT
CDR3: CASSALVTGGELFF
size: NA
J: TRBJ2-2
V: TRBV6-1
D: NA

DNA: TGTGCCAGCAGCGCCCTACAGGCCACCGGGGAGCTGTTTTTT
CDR3: CASSALQATGELFF
size: NA
J: TRBJ2-2
V: TRBV9
D: NA

DNA: TGTGCCAGCAGGGCAGGGTCCACCCTCCCGGGGGATACGCAGTATTTT
CDR3: CASRAGSTLPGDTQYF
size: NA
J: TRBJ2-3
V: TRBV2
D: NA

DNA: TGTGCCAGCTCGTTCGACACGGGCGGCCCCTACAATGAGCAGTTCTTC
CDR3: CASSFDTGGPYNEQFF
size: NA
J: TRBJ2-1
V: TRBV18
D: NA

DNA: TGTGCCAGCTCACCTTTCGGTAGGACAAGCTCCTACAATGAGCAGTTCTTC
CDR3: CASSPFGRTSSYNEQFF
size: NA
J: TRBJ2-1
V: TRBV18
D: NA

DNA: TGTGCCAGCAGCATTCTTTGGAGCTACACCTTC
CDR3: CASSILWSYTF
size: NA
J: TRBJ1-2
V: TRBV9
D: NA

DNA: TGTGCCAGTCGAGGGATTGAAACCGCGGGACACCCTCCCTCTGGAAACACCATATATTTT
CDR3: CASRGIETAGHPPSGNTIYF
size: NA
J: TRBJ1-3
V: TRBV19
D: NA

DNA: TGTGCCAGCAGCTTAGATCCGAACACTGAAGCTTTCTTT
CDR3: CASSLDPNTEAFF
size: NA
J: TRBJ1-1
V: TRBV11-3
D: NA

DNA: TGTGCCAGCAGAAGACAGGGGGCAGGCACTGAAGCTTTCTTT
CDR3: CASRRQGAGTEAFF
size: NA
J: TRBJ1-1
V: TRBV27
D: TRBD1

DNA: TGTGCCTGGGAGGACAGGGGCCGATTCTATGGCTACACCTTC
CDR3: CAWEDRGRFYGYTF
size: once
J: TRBJ1-2
V: TRBV30
D: TRBD1

DNA: TGTGCCAGCTCACCACTGGGAGCACAACAGGGGTCTGAAGCTTTCTTT
CDR3: CASSPLGAQQGSEAFF
size: once
J: TRBJ1-1
V: TRBV18
D: TRBD1

DNA: TGTGCCAGCAGCTTCACGGGACGTACGAACTATGGCTACACCTTC
CDR3: CASSFTGRTNYGYTF
size: NA
J: TRBJ1-2
V: TRBV7-3
D: NA

DNA: TGTGCCAGCAGTAGTCCCGGGACTAGCGATCGGAAGTGGTACTTC
CDR3: CASSSPGTSDRKWYF
size: NA
J: TRBJ2-7
V: TRBV28
D: TRBD2

DNA: TGTGCCAGCAGCTTGTTTTCAGGGTCGAACACTGAAGCTTTCTTT
CDR3: CASSLFSGSNTEAFF
size: NA
J: TRBJ1-1
V: TRBV5-5
D: NA

DNA: TGTGCCAGCAGTTTATGGGCAGCCTCTGGGGCCAACGTCCTGACTTTC
CDR3: CASSLWAASGANVLTF
size: NA
J: TRBJ2-6
V: TRBV27
D: NA

DNA: TGTGCCAGTAGTTCCTCAGGGGGGACTATGAACACTGAAGCTTTCTTT
CDR3: CASSSSGGTMNTEAFF
size: NA
J: TRBJ1-1
V: TRBV19
D: TRBD1

DNA: TGTGCCAGCAGTTCCTCACTAGGGGGAGGCTACACCTTC
CDR3: CASSSSLGGGYTF
size: NA
J: TRBJ1-2
V: TRBV27
D: NA

DNA: TGTGCCAGCAGCCAGGGACAGTACACAGATACGCAGTATTTT
CDR3: CASSQGQYTDTQYF
size: NA
J: TRBJ2-3
V: TRBV7-9
D: TRBD1